The present entry profiles one T cell receptor (beta chain) with its context. Its specificity is not known. Only in-frame clones appear in the TCRdb table, and some are missing; sequencing was by immunoSEQ multiplex PCR. The table records more than 55,000 clones, about 83% of them present only once. The CDR3 runs 14 residues. The germline CDR1 and CDR2 sequences are SEHNR and FQNEAQ (reference sequence). Trimming took off 5 bases at V and 0 bases at J, with 11 bases between the two ends. The data were taken from a study of OX40 agonist ivuxolimab in advanced cancers. Background on the study: With a range of roughly 23 to 79, age averaged 60 years, and 70% to 85% were male.

Study-wide points: Dosing at 0.1 to 3.0 mg/kg was accompanied by clonal expansion of CD4+ and CD8+ blood T cells by week 6. The expanded peripheral T cells' antigen specificity was not determined. Some of the lowest clonal expansion was seen in partial responders at 0.1-3.0 mg/kg.

The sample in question was CD4+ or CD8+ T cells sorted from blood, obtained in a trial of the OX40 agonist ivuxolimab. The TCR comes from an adult with an advanced solid tumor such as melanoma, head and neck, liver or kidney cancer. This chain connects TRBV7-9 to TRBJ2-7; no reliable D call. The CDR3 DNA follows: TGTGCCAGCAGCCCATCTTGGGCCTCCTACGAGCAGTACTTC. This gives the protein CASSPSWASYEQYF.